The 30 T cell receptor beta chains below come from one sample, sequenced in a study of cytomegalovirus exposure and HLA in healthy donors. 13 Jbeta primers and 60 Vbeta primers were used for the PCR. Using immunoSEQ multiplex PCR, the repertoire was profiled, and TCRdb retains in-frame clones only, with some absent. This sample yields around 200,000 clones, of which almost 70% are seen a single time; around 3% belongs to the top ten. Sequenced: PBMCs. The receptors derive from a man aged 35 to 55 in good health and CMV-seropositive.

This clone was seen only a few times. The chain has TRBV2 and TRBJ2-3, with D tentatively TRBD2 (6 bases). Germline loops: CDR1 SNHLY, CDR2 FYNNEI. V was pared by 5 bases and J by 0 bases, with 18 bases between. This CDR3 is built from 17 residues. CDR3 sequence (DNA): TGTGCCAGCAGTCCATTTTTGGGGGGACCCAGCACAGATACGCAGTATTTT. It yields the protein CASSPFLGGPSTDTQYF.

The chain employs TRBV5-1 and TRBJ2-2; weak D call: TRBD1 (6 bases). Trimming pared 2 bases from V and 0 bases from J, leaving 11 bases between. This CDR3 comprises 16 residues. Germline CDR1 reads SGHRS; CDR2 reads YFSETQ. The CDR3 sequence is CASSLLQGSNTGELFF. CDR3 DNA sequence: TGCGCCAGCAGCTTATTACAGGGATCGAACACCGGGGAGCTGTTTTTT.

The CDR3 coding sequence is TGTGCCAGCAGTGAATGGGACAGTTACTCCTACGAGCAGTACTTC. Encoded protein: CASSEWDSYSYEQYF. The chain joins TRBV6-1 to TRBJ2-7, with TRBD1 matching 7 bases. Trimming at V came to 2 bases and at J to 0 bases, leaving 4 bases not matched to a gene. CDR3 length: 15 amino acids. The germline gives CDR1 MNHNS, CDR2 SASEGT.

The rearrangement links TRBV5-1 to TRBJ1-1; 8 bases are a match to TRBD1. Germline V gene sequence: CDR1 SGHRS, CDR2 YFSETQ. V lost 5 bases, J lost 5 bases, and 11 bases stayed unmatched. This CDR3 spans 15 amino acids. CDR3 bases: TGCGCCAGCAGACCCGGACAGGGAGCAGGAACTGAAGCTTTCTTT. It yields the protein CASRPGQGAGTEAFF.

This chain connects TRBV27 to TRBJ2-3, with D perhaps TRBD2 (6 bases). V was shortened by 1 base and J by 0 bases, with 29 bases between the two germline ends. Germline loops: CDR1 MNHEY, CDR2 SMNVEV (reference sequence). This CDR3 spans 22 amino acids. CDR3 protein: CASSLFVLCDRWEAPSTDTQYF. The DNA of the CDR3 is TGTGCCAGCAGTTTATTCGTTTTGTGTGATCGCTGGGAGGCTCCCAGCACAGATACGCAGTATTTT.

Worth noting for this clone: At one end the junction does not follow the germline gene, possibly because of a read error. V is TRBV7-9 and J is TRBJ1-2; weak D call: TRBD1 (5 bases). Germline loops: CDR1 SEHNR, CDR2 FQNEAQ (reference sequence). CDR3 length equals 16 residues. The CDR3 sequence: CSSSVPGDGVVYGYTF. The CDR3 nucleotides read TGTTCCAGCAGCGTCCCGGGGGACGGCGTCGTCTATGGCTACACCTTC. Variable domain in full (rest from reference TRBV7-9 and TRBJ1-2): DTGVSQNPRHKITKRGQNVTFRCDPISEHNRLYWYRQTLGQGPEFLTYFQNEAQLEKSRLLSDRFSAERPKGSFSTLEIQRTEQGDSAMYLCSSSVPGDGVVYGYTFGSGTRLTVV.

V is TRBV4-1 and J is TRBJ2-3, with a weak D call TRBD1 (5 bases). The V gene's germline CDR1 is MGHRA and CDR2 YSYEKL. The germline V and J ends were trimmed by 6 bases and 3 bases, with 16 bases remaining between them. The CDR3 is made up of 15 amino acids. The CDR3: CASRLSPGSTDTQYF. CDR3 DNA: TGCGCCAGCAGACTGAGTCCAGGGTCAACAGATACGCAGTATTTT.

This sequence joins TRBV19 and TRBJ1-1; D is undetermined. Between the trimmed V and J ends, which lost 5 bases and 8 bases, there was a span of 15 bases. Germline V gene sequence: CDR1 LNHDA, CDR2 SQIVND (reference sequence). The CDR3 runs to 13 residues. The CDR3 reads CASSVRTGREAFF. CDR3 in DNA: TGTGCCAGTAGTGTCCGGACCGGGAGGGAAGCTTTCTTT.

The genes are TRBV5-1 and TRBJ1-1; D remains unclear. V lost 0 bases and J 4 bases, leaving 10 bases between the germline ends. Germline values: CDR1 SGHRS, CDR2 YFSETQ. The CDR3 has 14 amino acids. CDR3 sequence (DNA): TGCGCCAGCAGCTTGGACGCGGGTATCACTGAAGCTTTCTTT. Residues: CASSLDAGITEAFF.

The V gene is TRBV5-6, the J gene TRBJ1-2; the D gene is possibly TRBD1 (6 bases). There are 14 residues in the CDR3. CDR1 SGHDT and CDR2 YYEEEE come from the germline V gene. Trimming stripped 6 bases from V and 4 bases from J, with 16 bases between. In DNA form, the CDR3 reads TGTGCCAGCATCGTACAGGGTGGCACCTATGGCTACACCTTC. It is translated as CASIVQGGTYGYTF.

The rearrangement uses TRBV4-2 and TRBJ2-7; 13 nucleotides align to TRBD2. The germline V gene has CDR1 LGHNA and CDR2 YNFKEQ. CDR3 length equals 17 residues. V trimming: 4 bases; J trimming: 2 bases; junction bases outside the gene matches: 8. The CDR3 here is CASSLRLAGGPTYEQYF. In DNA form, the CDR3 reads TGTGCCAGCAGCCTCCGACTAGCGGGGGGTCCTACCTACGAGCAGTACTTC.

This chain joins TRBV27 and TRBJ2-3; unclear D gene. The V gene's germline CDR1 is MNHEY and CDR2 SMNVEV (reference sequence). The CDR3 runs to 20 residues. The V gene lost 1 base and the J gene lost 1 base, with 24 bases spanning the gap. The CDR3 DNA is TGTGCCAGCAGTTTATTCCCTCCTTCAATGTCTACCGGTCGCACAGATACGCAGTATTTT. It codes for CASSLFPPSMSTGRTDTQYF.

The chain combines TRBV19 with TRBJ1-1; a possible D gene is TRBD1 (6 bases). The CDR3 is 16 amino acids. Between the trimmed V and J ends, which lost 5 bases and 4 bases, there was a span of 20 bases. CDR1 LNHDA and CDR2 SQIVND come from the germline V gene (reference sequence). CDR3 protein: CASSPSIQGWSTEAFF. The CDR3 coding sequence is TGTGCCAGTAGTCCCAGCATACAGGGTTGGAGCACTGAAGCTTTCTTT. The full variable domain, in which reference TRBV19 and TRBJ1-1 provide the parts outside the CDR3, is DGGITQSPKYLFRKEGQNVTLSCEQNLNHDAMYWYRQDPGQGLRLIYYSQIVNDFQKGDIAEGYSVSREKKESFPLTVTSAQKNPTAFYLCASSPSIQGWSTEAFFGQGTRLTVV.

This clone came up once. The rearrangement links TRBV2 to TRBJ2-5; 12 bases are shared with TRBD1. CDR3 length: 15 residues. Germline V lookup: CDR1 SNHLY, CDR2 FYNNEI. The junction had 7 bases not matched to a gene; V was cut back by 6 bases and J by 5 bases. CDR3 coding DNA: TGTGCCAGCAGCGCCCTAGGGACAGGGGGCGAGACCCAGTACTTC. Residues: CASSALGTGGETQYF.

The chain joins TRBV7-8 to TRBJ2-7, with 13 nucleotides matching TRBD2. CDR3 length: 16 residues. Germline CDR1 reads SGHVS; CDR2 reads FQNEAQ. After removal of 1 base from V and 3 bases from J, the junction contained 3 bases not matched to a gene. The CDR3 nucleotides read TGTGCCAGCAGCTTAGGACTAGCGGGGGGCCTCTACGAGCAGTACTTC. It is translated as CASSLGLAGGLYEQYF.

V is TRBV7-2 and J is TRBJ2-7; D possibly corresponds to TRBD2 (5 bases). Germline assignment: CDR1 SGHTA and CDR2 FQGNSA. There are 15 residues in the CDR3. V lost 5 bases and J lost 5, with 19 bases in between. The CDR3: CASSLPRRGRNEQYF. CDR3 DNA sequence: TGTGCCAGCAGCCTCCCTCGACGGGGTCGGAACGAGCAGTACTTC.

The J gene is TRBJ1-1, the V gene TRBV4-3; tentatively, D is TRBD1 (5 bases). The CDR3 length is 13 residues. The V end was cut by 4 bases, the J end by 1 base, with 7 bases between. Germline V gene data show CDR1 as LGHNA and CDR2 as YSLEER. CDR3 in DNA: TGCGCCAGCAGCCCGGGGGGGAACACTGAAGCTTTCTTT. Translating gives CASSPGGNTEAFF.

The chain is built from TRBV5-6 and TRBJ1-6; 8 bases fit TRBD1. Trimming removed 1 base from V and 10 bases from J; junction bases left unmatched: 10. Germline V gene data show CDR1 as SGHDT and CDR2 as YYEEEE. The length of the CDR3 is 16 residues. CDR3 residues: CASSLLQGVLGSPLHF. DNA of the CDR3: TGTGCCAGCAGCTTGCTACAGGGGGTCCTAGGGTCACCCCTCCACTTT.

The chain links TRBV29-1 to TRBJ1-5; TRBD1 matches at 10 bases. Germline V gene lookup returns CDR1 SQVTM and CDR2 ANQGSEA. CDR3 length: 13 residues. The ends lost 6 bases at V and 5 bases at J; junction bases unmatched: 4. The CDR3 loop is CSVGGQGDQPQHF. DNA for the CDR3: TGCAGCGTAGGTGGACAGGGGGATCAGCCCCAGCATTTT.

The chain links TRBV2 to TRBJ2-5; 10 bases map to TRBD1. The end of the DNA fits TRBJ2-7 better, so the J call may be wrong. The germline gives CDR1 SNHLY, CDR2 FYNNEI. The CDR3 is 14 residues long. Written as DNA, the CDR3 is TGTGCCAGCAACCCGGGACAGGGGTCCCCCGAGCAGTACTTC. This sequence encodes CASNPGQGSPEQYF.

Note on this clone: One end of the junction does not line up with germline, which may come from a read error. The chain is built from TRBV28 and TRBJ2-4; D is perhaps TRBD2 (5 bases). Germline lookup yields CDR1 MDHEN and CDR2 SYDVKM. The CDR3 is 15 amino acids. This CDR3 is CASSLSGLSKNIQYF. CDR3 bases: TGTGCCAGCAGCTTATCGGGGTTATCCAAAAACATTCAGTACTTC.

The gene calls are TRBV6-1 and TRBJ2-5, with 8 bases identical to TRBD1. The CDR3 totals 12 residues. V shed 6 bases, J shed 7 bases, and the junction held 4 bases outside the gene matches. Germline CDR1 and CDR2: MNHNS and SASEGT. The CDR3 DNA follows: TGTGCCAGCAGCCCTACAGGGGGGACCCAGTACTTC. Translated: CASSPTGGTQYF.

The chain links TRBV25-1 to TRBJ1-1; no clear D gene. Germline V gene sequence: CDR1 MGHDK, CDR2 SYGVNS. Trimming took 4 bases from V and 4 from J, leaving 10 bases between them. The CDR3 runs to 13 residues. CDR3 bases: TGTGCCAGCAGTGCTTGGCCGCCCACTGAAGCTTTCTTT. Its protein is CASSAWPPTEAFF.

The chain links TRBV28 to TRBJ2-2; D is perhaps TRBD2 (6 bases). V dropped 5 bases and J dropped 0 bases, with 13 bases sitting between them. The CDR3 spans 16 residues. The V gene's germline CDR1 is MDHEN and CDR2 SYDVKM. The CDR3 reads CASSAGLPTNTGELFF. Here the CDR3 DNA reads TGTGCCAGCAGTGCGGGACTCCCTACGAACACCGGGGAGCTGTTTTTT.

This clone was counted only a few times. V gene TRBV10-3 combines with J gene TRBJ2-2; 7 bases agree with TRBD1. Trimming at V came to 6 bases and at J to 2 bases, leaving 3 bases not matched to a gene. There are 14 residues in the CDR3. Germline V gene lookup returns CDR1 ENHRY and CDR2 SYGVKD. In nucleotides, the CDR3 is TGTGCCATCAGCGGGACAGAAAACACCGGGGAGCTGTTTTTT. The encoded protein is CAISGTENTGELFF.

This clone was seen a few times. The chain is built from TRBV12-5 and TRBJ2-1, with 12 bases aligning to TRBD2. V shed 2 bases and J 1 base; nucleotides not matched to a gene: 18. The CDR3 extends over 22 amino acids. Per germline, CDR1 LGHNT and CDR2 FRNRAP. The CDR3 DNA reads as TGTGCTAGTGGTTTGCTGGGCAGCCTGACTAGCGGGGGTGCGCTATCCTACAATGAGCAGTTCTTC. This encodes CASGLLGSLTSGGALSYNEQFF.

V is TRBV28 and J is TRBJ1-2; TRBD1 matches 12 bases. Losses at the gene ends were 6 bases for V and 4 bases for J; bases not matched to a gene: 9. Germline V gives CDR1 MDHEN, CDR2 SYDVKM. This CDR3 is 16 amino acids long. CDR3 sequence reads: CASSSGQGARSYGYTF. CDR3 DNA sequence: TGTGCCAGCAGCTCGGGACAGGGGGCGCGCAGCTATGGCTACACCTTC.

The sample holds a few counts of this clone. The chain recombines TRBV29-1 with TRBJ1-5; the D gene is possibly TRBD1 (5 bases). Trimming cost V 3 bases and J 4 bases, with 7 bases left between them. CDR1 SQVTM and CDR2 ANQGSEA come from the germline V gene. The CDR3 runs 12 residues. The CDR3 region is CSVEEGNQPQHF. The DNA of the CDR3 is TGCAGCGTTGAGGAGGGGAATCAGCCCCAGCATTTT.

This chain connects TRBV5-4 to TRBJ1-2; 12 nucleotides match TRBD1. Per the germline V gene, CDR1 is SGHNT and CDR2 is YYREEE (reference sequence). V shed 6 bases and J 5 bases; nucleotides not matched to a gene: 8. The CDR3 has 15 amino acids. CDR3 sequence: CASNTGTGGGYGYTF. As DNA, the CDR3 is TGTGCCAGCAATACCGGGACAGGGGGCGGTTATGGCTACACCTTC.

The V and J genes are TRBV7-3 and TRBJ2-3; D might be TRBD2 (7 bases). This CDR3 is built from 15 residues. Germline assignment: CDR1 SGHTA and CDR2 FQGTGA. V shed 5 bases and J shed 2 bases, with 14 bases lying between them. CDR3 in amino acids: CASSAAGAVTDTQYF. In DNA, the CDR3 is TGTGCCAGCAGCGCCGCGGGGGCCGTCACAGATACGCAGTATTTT.